These 6 T cell receptor beta chains were all obtained from the same sample, sequenced in a study of glioma-infiltrating T cells after dendritic cell vaccination. The time point: after dendritic cell vaccination, including at tumor progression/relapse. Using immunoSEQ multiplex PCR, the repertoire was profiled, and TCRdb retains in-frame clones only, with some absent. Found here are 85,000 to 100,000 clones, 75% to 90% of them singletons; the top ten hold roughly 5.3%. Material: blood, obtained after dendritic cell vaccination. These TCRs come from a human donor with glioblastoma.

This clone appeared once. The chain carries TRBV13 and TRBJ2-1, with 8 bases aligning to TRBD1. The V and J ends lost 5 bases and 3 bases, in that order; junction bases with no gene match: 18. Germline V gene sequence: CDR1 PRHDT, CDR2 FYEKMQ (reference sequence). CDR3 size: 19 residues. The DNA of the CDR3 is TGTGCCAGCAGCGCACGGACAGGGAAACAGATACTTTACTACAATGAGCAGTTCTTC. This sequence encodes CASSARTGKQILYYNEQFF.

The rearrangement links TRBV27 to TRBJ2-1, with D possibly being TRBD2 (5 bases). This CDR3 contains 13 residues. Deletions cut 6 bases from V and 7 bases from J, with 13 bases between. Germline CDR1 is MNHEY and CDR2 is SMNVEV (reference sequence). CDR3 in amino acids: CASRGLAQNEQFF. Here the CDR3 DNA reads TGTGCCAGCAGAGGTCTAGCCCAGAATGAGCAGTTCTTC.

The V and J genes are TRBV6-1 and TRBJ2-3; D unclear. This CDR3 has 11 amino acids. Per the germline V gene, CDR1 is MNHNS and CDR2 is SASEGT. V gave up 8 bases and J gave up 6 bases, with 9 bases separating them. The chain's CDR3 is CASSTTDTQYF. DNA for the CDR3: TGTGCCAGCTCCACTACGGATACGCAGTATTTT.

This rearrangement joins TRBV15 to TRBJ2-5, with 11 bases identical to TRBD2. Trimming at V came to 6 bases and at J to 5 bases, leaving 20 bases not matched to a gene. CDR1 is LNHNV, CDR2 YYDKDF, per germline (reference sequence). The CDR3 is 19 residues long. The CDR3 is CATSKASGGFDPFGETQYF. The CDR3 nucleotides are TGTGCCACCAGTAAGGCTAGCGGGGGGTTCGACCCCTTTGGGGAGACCCAGTACTTC.

This clone was seen a single time. This same CDR3 is encoded by further DNA sequences in the sample. This chain links TRBV5-1 with TRBJ1-6; D may be TRBD1 (5 bases). The V end lost 0 bases, the J end lost 6 bases, and 13 bases lay between the germline ends. Germline V gene sequence: CDR1 SGHRS, CDR2 YFSETQ. This CDR3 contains 16 residues. CDR3 nucleotides: TGCGCCAGCAGCTTGGTCGGGGGAACAAGTAATTCACCCCTCCACTTT. Translated: CASSLVGGTSNSPLHF.

The V call is TRBV29-1, the J call TRBJ1-1; D not resolved. Germline loops: CDR1 SQVTM, CDR2 ANQGSEA. Deletions cut 0 bases from V and 5 bases from J, with 16 bases between. CDR3 length: 15 amino acids. The CDR3 region has the DNA TGCAGCGTTGAAGAAAGGTCAGAGGCTAGGACTGAAGCTTTCTTT. This codes for CSVEERSEARTEAFF.